Sequencing of this T cell receptor beta chain was carried out in a study of T cells in localized non-small cell lung cancer. Data came from immunoSEQ multiplex PCR; TCRdb stores just in-frame clones and leaves some out. The table shows roughly 26,000 clones, with approximately 90% occurring only once. Study-level results: The study detected a median around 50 of the top 100 tumor clones in adjacent lung.

This clone has just a few counts. Its specificity is not known. This clonotype was obtained from a female donor at least 60 years old with stage II squamous cell lung carcinoma. The source material was peripheral blood, sampled before any cancer treatment.

The CDR3 here is CAKNGVADSTDTQYF. For the CDR3, the DNA is TGTGCCAAAAACGGGGTAGCGGATAGCACAGATACGCAGTATTTT. The chain links TRBV21-1 to TRBJ2-3; TRBD2 reflects the table's D call only, with no check against the DNA. TRBV21-1 is reported as a pseudogene. The CDR3 has 15 residues.